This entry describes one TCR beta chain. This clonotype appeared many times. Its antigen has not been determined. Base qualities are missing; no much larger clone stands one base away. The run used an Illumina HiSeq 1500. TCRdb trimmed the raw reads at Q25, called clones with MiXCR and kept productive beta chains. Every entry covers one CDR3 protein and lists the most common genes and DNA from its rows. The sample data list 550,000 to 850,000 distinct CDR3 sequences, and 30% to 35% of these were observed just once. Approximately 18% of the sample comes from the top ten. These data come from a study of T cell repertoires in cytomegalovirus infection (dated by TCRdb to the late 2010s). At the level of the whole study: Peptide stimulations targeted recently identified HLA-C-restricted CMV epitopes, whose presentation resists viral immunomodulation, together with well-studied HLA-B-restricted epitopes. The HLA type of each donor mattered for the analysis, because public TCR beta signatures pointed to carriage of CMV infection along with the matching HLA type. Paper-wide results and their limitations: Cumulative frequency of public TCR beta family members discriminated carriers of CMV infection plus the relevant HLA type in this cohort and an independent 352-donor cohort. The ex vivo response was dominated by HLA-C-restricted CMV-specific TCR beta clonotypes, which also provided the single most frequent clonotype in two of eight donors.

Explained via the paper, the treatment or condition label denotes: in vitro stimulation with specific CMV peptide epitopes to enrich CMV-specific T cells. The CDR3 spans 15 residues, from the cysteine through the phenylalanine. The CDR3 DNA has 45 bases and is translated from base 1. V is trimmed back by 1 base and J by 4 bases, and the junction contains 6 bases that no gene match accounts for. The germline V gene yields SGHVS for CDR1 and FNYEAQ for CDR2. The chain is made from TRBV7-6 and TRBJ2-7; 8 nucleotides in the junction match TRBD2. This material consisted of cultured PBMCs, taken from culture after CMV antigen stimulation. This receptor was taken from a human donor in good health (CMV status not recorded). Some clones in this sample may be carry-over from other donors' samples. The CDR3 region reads CASSLGGGTAYEQYF. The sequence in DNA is TGTGCCAGCAGCTTAGGCGGGGGGACGGCTTACGAGCAGTACTTC.